These 14 T cell receptor beta chains were all obtained from the same sample, sequenced in a study of tissue T cells after allogeneic stem cell transplantation. Measured with immunoSEQ multiplex PCR; TCRdb has only the in-frame clones, and not every one. There are some 25,000 clones in the sample; roughly nine tenths occur only once, and roughly 2% lies in the top ten. The specimen was blood, collected before transplantation. The receptors come from a male donor older than 55 who later had graft-versus-host disease after an allogeneic stem cell transplant.

Comment on this clone: A read error may account for a junction end that differs from germline. The genes are TRBV5-6 and TRBJ1-5, with 10 bases that match TRBD1. Looked up from germline, CDR1 is SGHDT and CDR2 is YYEEEE. This CDR3 has 15 residues. The CDR3 bases are TGTGCCAGCAGTTTGGGACAGGGGCTCAATCAGCCCCAGCATTTT. The encoded protein is CASSLGQGLNQPQHF.

CDR3 sequence: CASSISGSWGYTF. The CDR3 DNA is TGTGCCAGTAGTATTTCCGGCTCCTGGGGCTACACCTTC. The rearrangement uses TRBV19 and TRBJ1-2; D not certain. V lost 3 bases and J 8 bases, leaving 13 bases between the germline ends. The CDR3 totals 13 residues. Per the germline V gene, CDR1 is LNHDA and CDR2 is SQIVND (reference sequence).

This CDR3 reads CASSISQGASNSPLHF. The CDR3 DNA is TGTGCCAGTAGTATAAGCCAGGGGGCGTCTAATTCACCCCTCCACTTT. The V and J genes are TRBV19 and TRBJ1-6; 8 nucleotides line up with TRBD1. Per the germline V gene, CDR1 is LNHDA and CDR2 is SQIVND (reference sequence). V shed 2 bases, J shed 6 bases, and the junction held 6 bases outside the gene matches. This CDR3 has 16 amino acids.

The genes are TRBV24-1 and TRBJ1-3; 7 bases map to TRBD1. Germline CDR1 is KGHDR and CDR2 is SFDVKD. CDR3 length: 15 residues. V lost 4 bases, J lost 3 bases, and 5 bases stayed unmatched. The CDR3 DNA is TGTGCCACCAGTGACGAACAGGGGAGTGGAAACACCATATATTTT. Amino acid sequence: CATSDEQGSGNTIYF.

The chain recombines TRBV5-4 with TRBJ2-2; no definite D call. CDR1 is SGHNT and CDR2 is YYREEE in the germline V gene (reference sequence). Trimming left V 0 bases short and J 5 bases short, with 8 bases between. The CDR3 totals 14 residues. The CDR3 loop is CASSLAYGTGELFF. CDR3 coding DNA: TGTGCCAGCAGCTTGGCCTATGGGACCGGGGAGCTGTTTTTT.

The chain combines TRBV5-1 with TRBJ1-1; D possibly corresponds to TRBD1 (6 bases). V lost 1 base, J lost 5 bases, and 12 bases lay in between. The CDR3 is made up of 14 amino acids. Germline-derived CDR1 and CDR2 are SGHRS and YFSETQ. CDR3 DNA sequence: TGCGCCAGCAGCTTGTATCAGGGGCAGACTGAAGCTTTCTTT. This encodes CASSLYQGQTEAFF.

This clone was detected only a few times. This chain uses TRBV19 with TRBJ1-2; TRBD1 matches at 9 bases. In germline, CDR1 is LNHDA, CDR2 SQIVND (reference sequence). The CDR3 consists of 14 residues. Trimming took 6 bases from V and 6 from J; bases not matched to a gene: 8. The CDR3 DNA reads as TGTGCCAGTAGCCTGGACAGGGGATTGCATGGCTACACCTTC. Translating it yields CASSLDRGLHGYTF.

V gene TRBV9 combines with J gene TRBJ1-2, with a tentative D call TRBD1 (5 bases). V lost 0 bases to trimming and J lost 6 bases, with 12 bases between them. The length of the CDR3 is 14 residues. CDR1 SGDLS and CDR2 YYNGEE come from the germline V gene. The CDR3 here is CASSVAPGQDGYTF. The CDR3 DNA sequence: TGTGCCAGCAGCGTAGCTCCAGGGCAGGATGGCTACACCTTC.

The genes are TRBV29-1 and TRBJ2-7; 8 nucleotides align to TRBD1. V lost 3 bases to trimming and J lost 0 bases; unmatched junction nucleotides: 4. Germline V gene sequence: CDR1 SQVTM, CDR2 ANQGSEA. The CDR3 sequence is 14 residues long. CDR3 sequence (DNA): TGCAGCGTTGACCGGACAGGGAGCTCCTACGAGCAGTACTTC. This sequence encodes CSVDRTGSSYEQYF.

The chain has TRBV11-1 and TRBJ2-7; 13 nucleotides match TRBD2. V was clipped by 3 bases and J by 3 bases; unmatched bases: 2. Per germline, CDR1 SGHAT and CDR2 FQDESV (reference sequence). This CDR3 has 15 amino acids. The CDR3 coding sequence is TGTGCCAGCAGCTTCGGACTAGCGGGAGTCTACGAGCAGTACTTC. Its protein is CASSFGLAGVYEQYF.

This clone was seen only once. V gene TRBV5-1 combines with J gene TRBJ1-6; TRBD1 matches 9 bases. V lost 5 bases and J lost 7; bases outside the gene matches: 7. Germline CDR1 reads SGHRS; CDR2 reads YFSETQ. This CDR3 has 15 residues. CDR3 region: CASSRTGERNSPLHF. The CDR3 DNA sequence: TGCGCCAGCAGTCGGACAGGGGAGAGGAATTCACCCCTCCACTTT.

The chain links TRBV7-3 to TRBJ2-3; no clear D. There are 14 residues in the CDR3. The germline V and J ends were trimmed by 4 bases and 3 bases, with 11 bases remaining between them. Germline V lookup: CDR1 SGHTA, CDR2 FQGTGA. The CDR3: CASSSPGGTDTQYF. As DNA, the CDR3 is TGTGCCAGCAGCTCCCCCGGTGGAACAGATACGCAGTATTTT.

V is TRBV28 and J is TRBJ2-1; TRBD1 matches at 8 bases. Germline values: CDR1 MDHEN, CDR2 SYDVKM. Losses at the gene ends were 5 bases for V and 2 bases for J; bases not matched to a gene: 8. This CDR3 contains 16 residues. This CDR3 reads CASSPTGQGTYNEQFF. The CDR3 nucleotides read TGTGCCAGCAGTCCCACCGGACAGGGAACCTACAATGAGCAGTTCTTC.

V usage is TRBV6-5 and J usage is TRBJ2-5; maybe TRBD1 (6 bases). The CDR3 totals 14 residues. Germline CDR1 MNHEY, CDR2 SVGAGI. V was clipped by 6 bases and J by 4 bases, with 15 bases between them. CDR3 sequence (DNA): TGTGCCAGCAGAGCCGGGACACGGGGAGAGACCCAGTACTTC. The encoded protein is CASRAGTRGETQYF.